The 32 T cell receptor beta chains reported below all come from one sample, sequenced in a study of metastatic and nonmetastatic thyroid tumors (dated by TCRdb to the early 2020s). No treatment had been received by any patient before thyroid surgery. The receptor library was made with PCR. Data came from an Illumina HiSeq 4000. Through fastp at Q25 and MiXCR, TCRdb rebuilt clones from the public reads, retaining in-frame beta chains. This sample comprises tens of thousands of clones, approximately 26% of them detected only once. The top ten hold 8% to 10% of the sample. Sequencing input: blood. These receptors came from a female donor with papillary thyroid cancer or a benign thyroid nodule (not recorded which). Some clones in this sample may be carry-over from other donors' samples.

This sequence joins TRBV14 and TRBJ1-1; D gene uncertain. The CDR3 consists of 14 residues. V lost 3 bases and J 5 bases, leaving 13 bases between the germline ends. Germline loops: CDR1 SGHDN, CDR2 FVKESK. The DNA of the CDR3 is TGTGCCAGCAGCCACATCTTCTTACGGACTGAAGCTTTCTTT. Its translation is CASSHIFLRTEAFF.

This clone is medium-sized in the sample. The gene calls are TRBV6-5 and TRBJ1-2; 7 nucleotides line up with TRBD1. The germline V gene has CDR1 MNHEY and CDR2 SVGAGI. With 1 base clipped from V and 8 bases from J, the junction kept 4 bases outside the gene matches. The length of the CDR3 is 13 residues. As DNA, the CDR3 is TGTGCCAGCAGTTACTTTACAGGGGAGGGCTACACCTTC. Protein product: CASSYFTGEGYTF.

This chain connects TRBV20-1 to TRBJ1-2, with 8 bases lining up with TRBD1. Germline CDR1 is DFQATT and CDR2 is SNEGSKA (reference sequence). This CDR3 comprises 16 residues. The trim removed 2 bases at V and 4 bases at J, leaving 12 bases unmatched. The CDR3 sequence: CSARNRSRGHGYGYTF. The CDR3 DNA sequence: TGCAGTGCTAGAAATCGCAGCAGGGGGCATGGCTATGGCTACACCTTC.

The sample holds many counts of this clone. The V gene is TRBV5-1, the J gene TRBJ2-1; 13 bases align to TRBD2. Losses at the gene ends were 2 bases for V and 2 bases for J; bases not matched to a gene: 4. This CDR3 is built from 17 residues. Per the germline V gene, CDR1 is SGHRS and CDR2 is YFSETQ. The CDR3 DNA reads TGCGCCAGCAGCTTCCGGACTAGCGGGGGCACCTACAATGAGCAGTTCTTC. Encoded protein: CASSFRTSGGTYNEQFF.

This clone was counted ten times or more. The chain links TRBV10-3 to TRBJ1-3; no reliable D call. CDR3 length equals 12 residues. Germline V gene lookup returns CDR1 ENHRY and CDR2 SYGVKD. The ends were cut back, 6 bases at V and 2 bases at J, with 5 bases in the middle. CDR3 protein: CAIRTTGNTIYF. The CDR3 region has the DNA TGTGCCATCAGAACAACTGGAAACACCATATATTTT.

The chain joins TRBV11-1 to TRBJ2-1; TRBD1 agrees at 7 bases. J gave up 1 base and V 1 base, and 4 bases lay outside the gene matches. The germline gives CDR1 SGHAT, CDR2 FQDESV (reference sequence). The CDR3 extends over 16 amino acids. CDR3 amino acids: CASSLGQGLSYNEQFF. As DNA, the CDR3 is TGTGCCAGCAGCTTAGGACAGGGCCTATCCTACAATGAGCAGTTCTTC.

This clone was picked up many times. V gene TRBV5-1 combines with J gene TRBJ2-3; D possibly corresponds to TRBD2 (5 bases). The germline V and J ends were trimmed by 1 base and 6 bases, with 12 bases remaining between them. The CDR3 sequence is 14 residues long. Germline V lookup: CDR1 SGHRS, CDR2 YFSETQ. The CDR3, as DNA: TGCGCCAGCAGCTTGAGGGAGAGGAGGGATACGCAGTATTTT. As protein: CASSLRERRDTQYF.

There are many counts of this clone. This sequence may be a read error, since a much larger clone differs from it by one base. V is TRBV5-8 and J is TRBJ2-2; D unresolved. Trimming pared 0 bases from V and 4 bases from J, leaving 10 bases between. The CDR3 has 15 residues. The germline V gene encodes CDR1 SGHTS and CDR2 YDEGEE. This CDR3 is CASSLDSRVTGELFF. The CDR3 nucleotides are TGTGCCAGCAGCTTGGACTCCCGGGTCACCGGGGAGCTGTTTTTT.

About this clone: An end of the junction differs from the germline gene, which may be a read error. The V call is TRBV14, the J call TRBJ2-7; TRBD1 matches at 7 bases. CDR1 is SGHDN, CDR2 FVKESK, per germline. This CDR3 is 14 amino acids long. The CDR3 loop reads CASSQRGRSNEQYF. In DNA form, the CDR3 reads TGTGCCAGCAGCCAAAGGGGGCGCTCCAACGAGCAGTACTTC.

The V gene is TRBV9, the J gene TRBJ2-7; D not certain. Germline V gene lookup returns CDR1 SGDLS and CDR2 YYNGEE. The CDR3 has 14 residues. V lost 4 bases and J 6 bases, leaving 17 bases between the germline ends. The CDR3 reads CASSPDASTTEQYF. The CDR3 nucleotides read TGTGCCAGCAGCCCGGATGCATCCACCACCGAGCAGTACTTC. The variable domain in full, with the rest retrieved from reference TRBV9 and TRBJ2-7, is DSGVTQTPKHLITATGQRVTLRCSPRSGDLSVYWYQQSLDQGLQFLIQYYNGEERAKGNILERFSAQQFPDLHSELNLSSLELGDSALYFCASSPDASTTEQYFGPGTRLTVT.

This rearrangement joins TRBV20-1 to TRBJ2-2; D is unclear. This CDR3 is 15 amino acids long. The germline V gene has CDR1 DFQATT and CDR2 SNEGSKA (reference sequence). The V gene lost 2 bases and the J gene lost 1 base, with 11 bases spanning the gap. DNA for the CDR3: TGCAGTGCTAGATCGTCGACATGGAACACCGGGGAGCTGTTTTTT. Protein product: CSARSSTWNTGELFF.

The sample holds a few counts of this clone. The gene calls are TRBV28 and TRBJ1-4, with 8 nucleotides matching TRBD1. Germline CDR1 MDHEN, CDR2 SYDVKM. Trimming took 10 bases from V and 8 from J; bases not matched to a gene: 18. The CDR3 is 16 amino acids. The CDR3 nucleotides are TGTGCCATCATTTTAGGACAGGGAGCTGGCGGGGAAAAACTGTTTTTT. It codes for CAIILGQGAGGEKLFF.

This clone was detected only a few times. The rearrangement links TRBV27 to TRBJ2-3; D is possibly TRBD2 (6 bases). The length of the CDR3 is 16 residues. Germline V gene lookup returns CDR1 MNHEY and CDR2 SMNVEV (reference sequence). The V end lost 2 bases, the J end lost 5 bases, and 17 bases lay between the germline ends. The CDR3 DNA reads TGTGCCAGCAGTTTACGGAGCGGGTGGGTAAGAGATACGCAGTATTTT. It specifies CASSLRSGWVRDTQYF.

The gene calls are TRBV15 and TRBJ1-6; D remains ambiguous. This CDR3 has 15 residues. Between the trimmed V and J ends, which lost 0 bases and 10 bases, there was a span of 13 bases. Germline V lookup: CDR1 LNHNV, CDR2 YYDKDF (reference sequence). The CDR3 loop reads CATSRDFSGGSPLHF. CDR3 in DNA: TGTGCCACCAGCAGAGATTTTAGCGGCGGATCACCCCTCCACTTT.

The sample holds a few counts of this clone. The genes are TRBV28 and TRBJ1-2; the D gene is possibly TRBD1 (6 bases). V was shortened by 10 bases and J by 3 bases, with 15 bases between the two germline ends. Germline V lookup: CDR1 MDHEN, CDR2 SYDVKM. CDR3 length: 13 amino acids. The CDR3 loop reads CAIRYRAYYGYTF. CDR3 nucleotide sequence: TGTGCCATCAGGTACAGGGCCTACTATGGCTACACCTTC.

This clone was seen more than once but under ten times. V gene TRBV9 combines with J gene TRBJ2-7; 13 bases fit TRBD2. Trimming cost V 5 bases and J 4 bases; bases outside gene matches: 6. The CDR3 consists of 15 residues. The germline CDR1 and CDR2 sequences are SGDLS and YYNGEE. The CDR3 DNA reads as TGTGCCAGCAGTTATACTAGCGGGGGGGGTTACGAGCAGTACTTC. It specifies CASSYTSGGGYEQYF.

This clone has ten or more counts. The chain combines TRBV5-4 with TRBJ1-6; the match to TRBD1 covers 8 bases. The CDR3 length is 15 residues. Trimming removed 0 bases from V and 10 bases from J; junction bases left unmatched: 6. Germline values: CDR1 SGHNT, CDR2 YYREEE (reference sequence). The CDR3 region is CASSLEAGGLSPLHF. CDR3 DNA: TGTGCCAGCAGCTTGGAGGCAGGGGGCTTATCACCCCTCCACTTT.

This clone was detected a few times. The conserved closing phenylalanine or tryptophan is absent in this CDR3, likely reflecting a read error. V usage is TRBV28 and J usage is TRBJ1-2, with D hard to call. The CDR3 spans 12 residues. Germline V gene lookup returns CDR1 MDHEN and CDR2 SYDVKM. The CDR3 spells CASSPTNYCYTL. DNA for the CDR3: TGTGCCAGCAGCCCTACAAACTATTGCTACACCCTC.

This clone was picked up many times. The chain uses TRBV4-2 and TRBJ2-1; possibly TRBD2 for D (6 bases). The ends were cut back, 3 bases at V and 2 bases at J, with 14 bases in the middle. The V gene's germline CDR1 is LGHNA and CDR2 YNFKEQ. The CDR3 spans 16 residues. CDR3 sequence reads: CASSQGLSITYNEQFF. The CDR3 nucleotides read TGTGCCAGCAGCCAGGGACTTAGCATCACCTACAATGAGCAGTTCTTC.

This clone was seen a few times. The J gene is TRBJ1-1, the V gene TRBV6-1; maybe TRBD1 (5 bases). The CDR3 has 15 amino acids. Trimming removed 5 bases at V and 5 bases at J, with 18 bases between. CDR1 is MNHNS, CDR2 SASEGT, per germline. The CDR3 spells CASSPTSGEGTEAFF. DNA for the CDR3: TGTGCCAGCAGTCCGACTAGCGGGGAGGGGACTGAAGCTTTCTTT.

This clone was detected ten times or more. This may come from a read error, since a much larger clone is one base off. The chain couples TRBV7-9 to TRBJ2-3; D may be TRBD1 (5 bases). V dropped 8 bases and J dropped 6 bases, with 12 bases sitting between them. In germline, CDR1 is SEHNR, CDR2 FQNEAQ (reference sequence). The CDR3 totals 12 residues. The CDR3 protein is CASGSDSDTQYF. Written as DNA, the CDR3 is TGTGCCAGCGGCTCTGACAGTGATACGCAGTATTTT.

In this sample, this clone turned up many times. J is TRBJ2-2 and V is TRBV4-1; 15 nucleotides match TRBD2. Germline V gene data show CDR1 as MGHRA and CDR2 as YSYEKL. V lost 2 bases, J lost 5 bases, and 6 bases stayed unmatched. The CDR3 is 18 residues long. CDR3 sequence reads: CASSQRTSGRAGTGELFF. As DNA, the CDR3 is TGCGCCAGCAGCCAAAGGACTAGCGGGAGGGCCGGTACCGGGGAGCTGTTTTTT.

This clone occurred many times. Other DNA sequences in the sample encode the same CDR3. The chain combines TRBV6-1 with TRBJ1-1; D may be TRBD1 (5 bases). V shed 8 bases and J shed 0 bases, with 16 bases lying between them. Germline CDR1 is MNHNS and CDR2 is SASEGT. The CDR3 spans 15 residues. Written as DNA, the CDR3 is TGTGCCAGCGCCCCGGGGCAGGTCATGAACACTGAAGCTTTCTTT. This codes for CASAPGQVMNTEAFF.

Worth noting for this clone: Compared with germline, one end of the junction differs, possibly owing to a read error. This rearrangement joins TRBV3-1 to TRBJ2-1; 8 bases align to TRBD2. Germline V gene lookup returns CDR1 LGHDT and CDR2 YNNKEL (reference sequence). CDR3 length: 16 amino acids. As DNA, the CDR3 is TGTGCCAACAGCCCCGGAACTAGCGGCACACCAAACCCCCAGTTCTTC. It specifies CANSPGTSGTPNPQFF.

The table lists this clone with many counts. The chain has TRBV9 and TRBJ2-3; TRBD2 matches 10 bases. V shed 3 bases and J 10 bases; nucleotides not matched to a gene: 2. The CDR3 covers 12 residues. Germline CDR1 is SGDLS and CDR2 is YYNGEE. The CDR3 coding sequence is TGTGCCAGCAGCGCAGGACTAGCGGCGCAGTATTTT. It translates to CASSAGLAAQYF. Based on the CDR3 plus reference TRBV9 and TRBJ2-3, the full variable domain is DSGVTQTPKHLITATGQRVTLRCSPRSGDLSVYWYQQSLDQGLQFLIQYYNGEERAKGNILERFSAQQFPDLHSELNLSSLELGDSALYFCASSAGLAAQYFGPGTRLTVL.

This chain links TRBV6-1 with TRBJ2-3, with TRBD1 matching 10 bases. Trimming removed 6 bases from V and 4 bases from J; junction bases left unmatched: 1. Germline values: CDR1 MNHNS, CDR2 SASEGT. The CDR3 loop spans 13 amino acids. This CDR3 is CASRDRGADTQYF. CDR3 DNA: TGTGCCAGCAGGGACAGGGGGGCAGATACGCAGTATTTT.

The rearrangement links TRBV6-4 to TRBJ2-3, with D unresolved. With 3 bases removed from V and 0 bases from J, the gap between germline ends came to 7 bases. The germline CDR1 and CDR2 sequences are MRHNA and SNTAGT. The CDR3 consists of 14 residues. CDR3 residues: CASSEEGSTDTQYF. The CDR3 bases are TGTGCCAGCAGTGAGGAAGGTAGCACAGATACGCAGTATTTT.

The chain is built from TRBV5-8 and TRBJ1-5, with D uncertain. There are 15 residues in the CDR3. Germline V gene sequence: CDR1 SGHTS, CDR2 YDEGEE. The V end lost 0 bases, the J end lost 7 bases, and 14 bases lay between the germline ends. This chain's CDR3 is CASSLGGLFGQPQHF. The DNA of the CDR3 is TGTGCCAGCAGCTTGGGAGGGCTATTTGGGCAGCCCCAGCATTTT.

This clone was counted at least ten times. The chain is built from TRBV20-1 and TRBJ2-7; the D gene could be TRBD1 or TRBD2 (6 bases each). V gave up 3 bases and J gave up 0 bases, with 15 bases separating them. This CDR3 region has 15 residues. Germline V gene data show CDR1 as DFQATT and CDR2 as SNEGSKA (reference sequence). CDR3 region: CSASRPEGGSYEQYF. In DNA form, the CDR3 reads TGCAGTGCTAGTCGACCCGAGGGGGGCTCCTACGAGCAGTACTTC.

This chain uses TRBV7-9 with TRBJ2-7; TRBD2 is a possible D gene (5 bases). CDR3 length equals 13 residues. Trimming removed 5 bases at V and 6 bases at J, with 14 bases between. Per the germline V gene, CDR1 is SEHNR and CDR2 is FQNEAQ (reference sequence). CDR3 sequence reads: CASSTTLATEQYF. The CDR3 DNA sequence: TGTGCCAGCAGCACCACTCTAGCCACCGAGCAGTACTTC.

The gene calls are TRBV6-2 or TRBV6-3 and TRBJ2-7; D uncertain. Per the germline V gene, CDR1 is MNHEY and CDR2 is SVGEGT. V was cut by 9 bases and J by 1 base, with 10 bases left in between. The CDR3 loop spans 12 amino acids. CDR3: CASRTWSYEQYF. The DNA of the CDR3 is TGTGCCAGTAGAACCTGGTCCTACGAGCAGTACTTC.

This clone turned up a few times. The V call is TRBV6-1, the J call TRBJ1-3, with 7 bases lining up with TRBD1. The CDR3 spans 15 residues. V lost 6 bases, J lost 4 bases, and 9 bases stayed unmatched. Germline CDR1 and CDR2: MNHNS and SASEGT. CDR3 sequence (DNA): TGTGCCAGCAGCCTTCGAGGGGGCTCCGGAAACACCATATATTTT. It specifies CASSLRGGSGNTIYF.